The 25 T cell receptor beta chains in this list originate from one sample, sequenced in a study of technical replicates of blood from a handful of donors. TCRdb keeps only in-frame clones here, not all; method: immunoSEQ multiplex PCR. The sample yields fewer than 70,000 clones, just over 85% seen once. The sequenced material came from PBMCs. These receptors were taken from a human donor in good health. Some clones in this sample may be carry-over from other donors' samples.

CDR3 DNA: TGTGCCAGCAACCCGGGGGGACAGGGGGAAGGCTACACCTTC. This codes for CASNPGGQGEGYTF. The gene calls are TRBV11-2 and TRBJ1-2; 11 bases map to TRBD1. Trimming took 7 bases from V and 8 from J; bases not matched to a gene: 9. Germline loops: CDR1 SGHAT, CDR2 FQNNGV. CDR3 size: 14 residues.

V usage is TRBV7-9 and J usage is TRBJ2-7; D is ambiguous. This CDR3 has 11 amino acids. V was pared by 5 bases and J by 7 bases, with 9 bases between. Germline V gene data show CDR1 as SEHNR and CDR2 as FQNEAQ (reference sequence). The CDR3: CASSAISEQYF. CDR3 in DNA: TGTGCCAGCAGCGCTATATCTGAGCAGTACTTC. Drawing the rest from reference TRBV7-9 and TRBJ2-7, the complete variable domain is DTGVSQNPRHKITKRGQNVTFRCDPISEHNRLYWYRQTLGQGPEFLTYFQNEAQLEKSRLLSDRFSAERPKGSFSTLEIQRTEQGDSAMYLCASSAISEQYFGPGTRLTVT.

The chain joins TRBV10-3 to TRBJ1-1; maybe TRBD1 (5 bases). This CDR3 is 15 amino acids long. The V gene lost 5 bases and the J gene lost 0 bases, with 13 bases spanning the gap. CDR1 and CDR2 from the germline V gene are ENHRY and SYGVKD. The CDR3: CAISQGEGMNTEAFF. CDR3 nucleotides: TGTGCCATCAGTCAGGGTGAAGGGATGAACACTGAAGCTTTCTTT.

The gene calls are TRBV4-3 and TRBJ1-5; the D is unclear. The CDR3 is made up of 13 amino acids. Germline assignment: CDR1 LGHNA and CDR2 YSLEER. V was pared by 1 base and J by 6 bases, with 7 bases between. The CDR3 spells CASSQALGQPQHF. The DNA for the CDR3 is TGCGCCAGCAGCCAAGCCCTAGGTCAGCCCCAGCATTTT.

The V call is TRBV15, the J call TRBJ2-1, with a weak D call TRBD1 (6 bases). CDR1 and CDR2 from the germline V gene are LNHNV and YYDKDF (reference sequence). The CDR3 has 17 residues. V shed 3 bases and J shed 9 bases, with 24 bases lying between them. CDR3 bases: TGTGCCACCAGCAGCCTCCGGGACACCAGGGTCCTAGGTGAGCAGTTCTTC. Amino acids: CATSSLRDTRVLGEQFF. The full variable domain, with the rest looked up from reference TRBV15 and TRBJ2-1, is DAMVIQNPRYQVTQFGKPVTLSCSQTLNHNVMYWYQQKSSQAPKLLFHYYDKDFNNEADTPDNFQSRRPNTSFCFLDIRSPGLGDTAMYLCATSSLRDTRVLGEQFFGPGTRLTVL.

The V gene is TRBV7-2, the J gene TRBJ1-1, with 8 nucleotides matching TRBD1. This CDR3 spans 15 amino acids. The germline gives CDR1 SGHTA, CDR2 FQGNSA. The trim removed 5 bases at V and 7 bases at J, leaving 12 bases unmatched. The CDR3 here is CASSRRIGQGGEAFF. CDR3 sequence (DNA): TGTGCCAGCAGCCGACGGATCGGACAGGGCGGTGAAGCTTTCTTT.

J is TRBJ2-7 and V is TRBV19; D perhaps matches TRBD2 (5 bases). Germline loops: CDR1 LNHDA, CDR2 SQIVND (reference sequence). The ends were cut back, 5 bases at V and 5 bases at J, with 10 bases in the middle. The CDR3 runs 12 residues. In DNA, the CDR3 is TGTGCCAGTAGTGCGAGGGCCCACGAGCAGTACTTC. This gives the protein CASSARAHEQYF.

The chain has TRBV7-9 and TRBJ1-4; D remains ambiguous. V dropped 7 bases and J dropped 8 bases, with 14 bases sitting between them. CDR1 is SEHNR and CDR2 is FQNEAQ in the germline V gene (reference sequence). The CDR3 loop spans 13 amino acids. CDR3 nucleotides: TGTGCCAGCACTGCCAGCCTAGAGGAAAAACTGTTTTTT. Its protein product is CASTASLEEKLFF.

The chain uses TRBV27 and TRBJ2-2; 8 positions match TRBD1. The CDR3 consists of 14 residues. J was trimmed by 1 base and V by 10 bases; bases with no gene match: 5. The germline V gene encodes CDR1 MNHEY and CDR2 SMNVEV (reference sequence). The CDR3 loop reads CAILGTGNTGELFF. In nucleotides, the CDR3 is TGTGCCATACTTGGGACAGGGAACACCGGGGAGCTGTTTTTT.

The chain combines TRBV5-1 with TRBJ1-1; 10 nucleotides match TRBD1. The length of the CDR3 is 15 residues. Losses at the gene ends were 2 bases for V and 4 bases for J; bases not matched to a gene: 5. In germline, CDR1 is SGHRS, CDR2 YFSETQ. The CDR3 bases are TGCGCCAGCAGCTTAGACCGGACAGGGGGCACTGAAGCTTTCTTT. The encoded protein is CASSLDRTGGTEAFF.

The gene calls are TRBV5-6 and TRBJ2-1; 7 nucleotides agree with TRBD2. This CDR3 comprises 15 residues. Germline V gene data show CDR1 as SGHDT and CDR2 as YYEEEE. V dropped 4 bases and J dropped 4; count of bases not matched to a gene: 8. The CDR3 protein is CASSVTSVKYNEQFF. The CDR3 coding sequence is TGTGCCAGCAGCGTCACTAGCGTAAAGTACAATGAGCAGTTCTTC.

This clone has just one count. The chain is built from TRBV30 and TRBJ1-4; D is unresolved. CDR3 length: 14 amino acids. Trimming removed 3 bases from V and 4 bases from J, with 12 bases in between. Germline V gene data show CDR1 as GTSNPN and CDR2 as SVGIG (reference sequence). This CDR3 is CAWRGGPGNEKLFF. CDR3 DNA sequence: TGTGCCTGGAGAGGAGGCCCGGGTAATGAAAAACTGTTTTTT.

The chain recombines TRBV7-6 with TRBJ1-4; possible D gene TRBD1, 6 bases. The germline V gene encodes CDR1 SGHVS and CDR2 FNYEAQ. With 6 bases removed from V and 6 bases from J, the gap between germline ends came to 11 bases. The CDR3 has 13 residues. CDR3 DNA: TGTGCCAGCAGAGGGTCAGGGGATGAAAAACTGTTTTTT. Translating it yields CASRGSGDEKLFF.

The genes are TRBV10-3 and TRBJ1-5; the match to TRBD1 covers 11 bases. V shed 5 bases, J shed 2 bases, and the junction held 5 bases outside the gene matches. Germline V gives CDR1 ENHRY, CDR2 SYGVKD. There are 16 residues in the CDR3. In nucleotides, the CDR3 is TGTGCCATCAGTATCGGACAGGGGGCTGGCAATCAGCCCCAGCATTTT. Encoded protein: CAISIGQGAGNQPQHF.

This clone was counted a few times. CDR3 sequence: CASSPWESRNTEAFF. Written as DNA, the CDR3 is TGTGCCAGCAGCCCTTGGGAGAGTAGGAACACTGAAGCTTTCTTT. The chain employs TRBV7-9 and TRBJ1-1; D not resolved. This CDR3 has 15 amino acids. Germline CDR1 reads SEHNR; CDR2 reads FQNEAQ (reference sequence). Trimming pared 5 bases from V and 1 base from J, leaving 14 bases between.

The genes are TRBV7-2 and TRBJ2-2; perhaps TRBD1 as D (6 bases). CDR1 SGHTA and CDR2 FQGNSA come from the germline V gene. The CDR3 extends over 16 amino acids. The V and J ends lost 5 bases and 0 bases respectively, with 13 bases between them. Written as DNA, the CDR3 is TGTGCCAGCAGCCCCACCGGGACAACGAACACCGGGGAGCTGTTTTTT. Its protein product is CASSPTGTTNTGELFF.

CDR3 sequence: CASSSFLRDGRPYEQYF. The CDR3 coding sequence is TGTGCCAGCAGTTCTTTCCTCCGGGACGGGAGACCCTACGAGCAGTACTTC. The chain couples TRBV27 to TRBJ2-7; a weak D match, TRBD2 (6 bases). Trimming left V 4 bases short and J 2 bases short, with 21 bases between. The germline gives CDR1 MNHEY, CDR2 SMNVEV (reference sequence). This CDR3 comprises 17 residues.

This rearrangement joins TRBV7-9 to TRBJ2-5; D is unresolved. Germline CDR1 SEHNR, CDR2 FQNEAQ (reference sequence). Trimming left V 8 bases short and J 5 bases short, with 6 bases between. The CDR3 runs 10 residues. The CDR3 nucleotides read TGTGCCAGCGCCGGGGAGACCCAGTACTTC. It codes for CASAGETQYF.

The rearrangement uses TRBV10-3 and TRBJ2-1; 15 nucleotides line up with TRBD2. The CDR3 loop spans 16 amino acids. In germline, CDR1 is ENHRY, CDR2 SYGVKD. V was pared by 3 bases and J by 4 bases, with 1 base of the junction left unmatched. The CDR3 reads CAISDGTSGGYNEQFF. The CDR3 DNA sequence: TGTGCCATCAGTGATGGGACTAGCGGGGGGTACAATGAGCAGTTCTTC.

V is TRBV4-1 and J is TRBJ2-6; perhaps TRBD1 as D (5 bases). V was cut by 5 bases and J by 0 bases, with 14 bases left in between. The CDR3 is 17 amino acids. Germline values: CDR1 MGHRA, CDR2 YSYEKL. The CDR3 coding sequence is TGCGCCAGCAGCTTCACAGGTCTACTCTCTGGGGCCAACGTCCTGACTTTC. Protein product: CASSFTGLLSGANVLTF.

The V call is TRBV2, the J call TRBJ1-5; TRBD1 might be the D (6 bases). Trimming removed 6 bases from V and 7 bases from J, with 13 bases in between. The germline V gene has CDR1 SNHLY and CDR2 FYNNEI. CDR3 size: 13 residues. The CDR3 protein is CASSAGERQPQHF. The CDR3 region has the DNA TGTGCCAGCAGCGCAGGGGAACGGCAGCCCCAGCATTTT.

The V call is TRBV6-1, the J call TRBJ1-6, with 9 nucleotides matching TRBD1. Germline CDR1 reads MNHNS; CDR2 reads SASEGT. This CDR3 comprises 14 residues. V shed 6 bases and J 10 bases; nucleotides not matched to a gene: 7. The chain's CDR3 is CASRYRGQGSPLHF. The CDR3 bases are TGTGCCAGCAGATACAGGGGGCAGGGATCACCCCTCCACTTT.

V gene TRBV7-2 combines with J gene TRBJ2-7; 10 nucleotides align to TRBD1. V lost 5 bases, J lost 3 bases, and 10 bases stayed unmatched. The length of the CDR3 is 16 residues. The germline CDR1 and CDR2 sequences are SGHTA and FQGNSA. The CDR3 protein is CASSARRDRGYYEQYF. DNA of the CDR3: TGTGCCAGCAGCGCCCGAAGGGACAGGGGTTACTACGAGCAGTACTTC.

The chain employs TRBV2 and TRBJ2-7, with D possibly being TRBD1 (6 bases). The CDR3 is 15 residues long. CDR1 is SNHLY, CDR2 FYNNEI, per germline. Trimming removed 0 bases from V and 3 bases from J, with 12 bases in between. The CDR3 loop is CASSEARQGFYEQYF. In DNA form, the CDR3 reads TGTGCCAGCAGTGAAGCGAGGCAGGGGTTCTACGAGCAGTACTTC.

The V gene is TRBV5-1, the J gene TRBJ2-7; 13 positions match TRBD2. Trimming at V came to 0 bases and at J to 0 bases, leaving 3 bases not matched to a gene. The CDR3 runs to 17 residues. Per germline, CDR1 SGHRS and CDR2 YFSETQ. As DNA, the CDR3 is TGCGCCAGCAGCTTGGTGACTAGCGGGAGGACCTCCTACGAGCAGTACTTC. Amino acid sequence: CASSLVTSGRTSYEQYF.